The rows below give T cell receptor beta chains drawn from one sample of a study of blood T cell repertoires in COVID-19. TCRdb keeps only in-frame clones here, not all; method: immunoSEQ multiplex PCR. The top ten hold 0.99% of the sample, which has 250,000 to 300,000 clones, around nine tenths seen once. Sequenced sample: peripheral blood. The origin of the receptors is a woman aged 40 to 49 who had recovered from COVID-19. The CDR3 runs from the conserved cysteine through the conserved F or W. Fields, in order: clone size, V gene, J gene, D gene, CDR3 DNA, CDR3 protein. The D gene is left open where the match is weak. Rows may omit the clone size; those that give it use once, few, many or a size class.

-	TRBV6-5	TRBJ2-2	-	TGTGCCAGCAGTTACGCTAGCTACGGGGAGCTGTTTTTT	CASSYASYGELFF
-	TRBV5-6	TRBJ2-7	-	TGTGCCAGCAGCCCCCCGACAGGTACCTACGAGCAGTACTTC	CASSPPTGTYEQYF
-	TRBV13	TRBJ1-1	-	TGTGCCAGCAGCCCCGGGGGGACTGAAGCTTTCTTT	CASSPGGTEAFF
-	TRBV1	TRBJ2-3	-	TGCACCAGCAGCCAAGAGGGACAGGGGGACCCCACAGATACGCAGTATTTT	CTSSQEGQGDPTDTQYF
-	TRBV9	TRBJ1-5	TRBD1	TGTGCCAGCAGCCCCCAGGGGGGAGAGGACAATCAGCCCCAGCATTTT	CASSPQGGEDNQPQHF
-	TRBV2	TRBJ1-3	-	TGTGCCAGCTCAGGACAAGGGAACACCATATATTTT	CASSGQGNTIYF
-	TRBV6-6	TRBJ1-1	TRBD1	TGTGCCAGCAGTCGGGACAGGGGCCGCATGAACACTGAAGCTTTCTTT	CASSRDRGRMNTEAFF
few	TRBV11-1	TRBJ1-1	-	TGTGCCAGCAGCCGCACGGACACCGTGGGGGAAGCTTTCTTT	CASSRTDTVGEAFF
few	TRBV7-2	TRBJ2-3	-	TGTGCCAGCAGCCCCAGGAGCTGGGGGCCGGCCACAGATACGCAGTATTTT	CASSPRSWGPATDTQYF
-	TRBV28	TRBJ1-5	TRBD1	TGTGCCAGCAGTCCGGCCACAGGGGCTACGTATCAGCCCCAGCATTTT	CASSPATGATYQPQHF
-	TRBV6-1	TRBJ2-1	TRBD2	TGTGCCAGCAGTGAACGGACTAGCGGGACCAACAATGAGCAGTTCTTC	CASSERTSGTNNEQFF
-	TRBV7-8	TRBJ2-3	TRBD2	TGTGCCAGCAGCTTGTACCCCCTAGCGGGAGGGGCCGGCGTGGCAGATACGCAGTATTTT	CASSLYPLAGGAGVADTQYF
once	TRBV30	TRBJ1-5	-	TGTGCCTGCCACAGCGCCGGGGGGCCCCAGCATTTT	CACHSAGGPQHF
-	TRBV5-4	TRBJ2-5	-	TGTGCCAGCAGCTTGGAGGCTAGCTTGTACCAAGAGACCCAGTACTTC	CASSLEASLYQETQYF
once	TRBV13	TRBJ1-2	TRBD1	TGTGCCAGCACCTCTGGACAGGGGGCACTCTATGGCTACACCTTC	CASTSGQGALYGYTF
-	TRBV6-2/TRBV6-3	TRBJ1-5	-	TGTGCCAGCAGTTACTCGATGCTCCGCGCGGGGGCCAATCAGCCCCAGCATTTT	CASSYSMLRAGANQPQHF
-	TRBV4-1	TRBJ2-5	-	TGCGCCAGCAGCCAAGGTCCACTGGAGACCCAGTACTTC	CASSQGPLETQYF
-	TRBV27	TRBJ2-7	TRBD2	TGTGCCAGCAGTGGCCACGGGACTAGCGCGTCCTACGAGCAGTACTTC	CASSGHGTSASYEQYF
-	TRBV27	TRBJ1-1	-	TGTGCCAGCACCCCTTCGGGGGTCCGGGCGGGAGCTTTCTTT	CASTPSGVRAGAFF
-	TRBV19	TRBJ2-7	TRBD2	TGTGCCAGTACCCTGACTAGCGGTGGCGAGCAGTACTTC	CASTLTSGGEQYF
-	TRBV5-4	TRBJ2-1	-	TGTGCCAGCAGCTTGGGGCAGGGGACCTACAATGAGCAGTTCTTC	CASSLGQGTYNEQFF
-	TRBV12-3/TRBV12-4	TRBJ1-1	-	TGTGCCAGCAGGACAGGAGGTTACACTGAAGCTTTCTTT	CASRTGGYTEAFF
-	TRBV7-2	TRBJ2-5	TRBD2	TGTGCCAGCACCCCAGGCGGGGGGTACCAAGAGACCCAGTACTTC	CASTPGGGYQETQYF
-	TRBV7-9	TRBJ1-2	TRBD1	TGTGCCAGCAGCCCCGGACAGGGGGCAATCTATGGCTACACCTTC	CASSPGQGAIYGYTF
few	TRBV27	TRBJ1-3	TRBD1	TGTGCCAGCAGTTTATCGGGGACAGACTCTGGAAACACCATATATTTT	CASSLSGTDSGNTIYF
-	TRBV13	TRBJ2-1	TRBD2	TGTGCCAGCAGCTTCGGGACTAGCGGGAGGAGGGAGCAGTTCTTC	CASSFGTSGRREQFF
-	TRBV7-2	TRBJ2-1	TRBD1	TGTGCCAGCAGCCCCTCTAGGGGGACAGCCAGCTCCTACAATGAGCAGTTCTTC	CASSPSRGTASSYNEQFF
-	TRBV19	TRBJ1-4	TRBD1	TGTGCCAGTAGTATAGAGGGACAGAGAAATGAAAAACTGTTTTTT	CASSIEGQRNEKLFF
-	TRBV2	TRBJ2-6	-	TGTGCCAGCAGTGAGTGGCAGGGAAGCTTTTCTGGGGCCAACGTCCTGACTTTC	CASSEWQGSFSGANVLTF
-	TRBV5-1	TRBJ1-6	-	TGCGCCAGCAGCTTGGACAGGTCGAATTCACCCCTCCACTTT	CASSLDRSNSPLHF
once	TRBV19	TRBJ1-1	-	TGTGCCAGTAGTACGGGAGGGACCCCGGATGAAGCTTTCTTT	CASSTGGTPDEAFF
-	TRBV24-1	TRBJ1-5	-	TGTGCCACCAGTGACCCCGTAAGGCCACAGGGTCAGCCCCAGCATTTT	CATSDPVRPQGQPQHF
-	TRBV3-1/TRBV3-2	TRBJ1-2	TRBD1	TGTGCCAGCAGCCAAGATCGGGGACAGGGGTTCTATGGCTACACCTTC	CASSQDRGQGFYGYTF
-	TRBV14	TRBJ2-1	TRBD2	TGTGCCAGCAGCCAAGCCAGCGGGGTATACAATGAGCAGTTCTTC	CASSQASGVYNEQFF
-	TRBV19	TRBJ1-3	TRBD1	TGTGCCAGCCAGACAGGGGCTGGAAACACCATATATTTT	CASQTGAGNTIYF
-	TRBV7-8	TRBJ2-7	TRBD2	TGTGCCAGCACCCAAACGGGAGGTACCTACGAGCAGTACTTC	CASTQTGGTYEQYF
once	TRBV20-1	TRBJ2-5	TRBD2	TGCAGTGCTAGTGGGAGGGCGGTGCAAGAGACCCAGTACTTC	CSASGRAVQETQYF
-	TRBV9	TRBJ2-7	-	TGTGCCAGCAGCGTAGCGGCTAGCGACCCCTCCTACGAGCAGTACTTC	CASSVAASDPSYEQYF
-	TRBV7-8	TRBJ2-1	-	TGTGCCAGCAGCTCGGAGGCAGGGAGTCGGGAGAATGAGCAGTTCTTC	CASSSEAGSRENEQFF
-	TRBV30	TRBJ1-4	-	TGTGCCTGGGAAGGACAAGCAACTAATGAAAAACTGTTTTTT	CAWEGQATNEKLFF
-	TRBV13	TRBJ2-1	TRBD2	TGTGCCAGCAGCTCCCCGGGAGCGGGAAGGTACAATGAGCAGTTCTTC	CASSSPGAGRYNEQFF
-	TRBV3-1/TRBV3-2	TRBJ1-1	-	TGTGCCAGCAGCCGAGCAATGAACACTGAAGCTTTCTTT	CASSRAMNTEAFF
-	TRBV18	TRBJ1-1	TRBD1	TGTGCCAGCTCACCACGACAGGGGTCCCACACTGAAGCTTTCTTT	CASSPRQGSHTEAFF
-	TRBV5-6	TRBJ1-1	-	TGTGCCAGCCTTGACGGGGTGGGCACTGAAGCTTTCTTT	CASLDGVGTEAFF
-	TRBV3-1/TRBV3-2	TRBJ2-1	TRBD2	TGTGCCAGCAGCCCAGCGGGGGTTGAGCAGTTCTTC	CASSPAGVEQFF
-	TRBV24-1	TRBJ2-7	-	TGTGCCACCAGTGATACTAGCTCCTACGAGCAGTACTTC	CATSDTSSYEQYF
-	TRBV11-2	TRBJ1-1	-	TGTGCCAGCAGCTTAGCTGGGGGGTGGACTGAAGCTTTCTTT	CASSLAGGWTEAFF
-	TRBV28	TRBJ2-7	TRBD1	TGTGCCACGGGTGGGACAGCTACGTTCGAGCAGTACTTC	CATGGTATFEQYF
-	TRBV11-2	TRBJ1-3	TRBD1	TGTGCCAGCAGCCTGACAGGGCTTTCCACCATATATTTT	CASSLTGLSTIYF
many	TRBV6-6	TRBJ1-2	TRBD1	TGTGCCAGCAGCCCGACAGGGGGCGGCTACACCTTC	CASSPTGGGYTF
-	TRBV11-2	TRBJ1-1	-	TGTGCCAGCAGCTTAGGGCAGCGGGAAGCTTTCTTT	CASSLGQREAFF
-	TRBV6-5	TRBJ2-3	-	TGTGCCAGCAGTTACTCTCCTAGCACAGATACGCAGTATTTT	CASSYSPSTDTQYF
-	TRBV18	TRBJ2-3	TRBD1	TGTGCCAGCTCACGCGGACAGGGCACAGATACGCAGTATTTT	CASSRGQGTDTQYF
-	TRBV5-1	TRBJ2-5	TRBD1	TGCGCCAGCAGGGGGACAGCTCAAGAGACCCAGTACTTC	CASRGTAQETQYF
once	TRBV21-1	TRBJ2-5	-	TGTGCCAGCTCCCCGCTGGGGGGGGCGTACCAAGAGACCCAGTACTTC	CASSPLGGAYQETQYF
-	TRBV3-1/TRBV3-2	TRBJ1-6	-	TGTGCCAGCAGCCAAAAAGGCGGGGCACCCCTCCACTTT	CASSQKGGAPLHF
-	TRBV6-5	TRBJ1-5	-	TGTGCCAGCAGGTCCGACAGAACCAGTAATCAGCCCCAGCATTTT	CASRSDRTSNQPQHF
few	TRBV27	TRBJ2-7	-	TGTGCCAGCAAGGCGGGACAGTCTTTCTCCTACGAGCAGTACTTC	CASKAGQSFSYEQYF
-	TRBV7-2	TRBJ2-3	-	TGTGCCAGCAGCTCGCGTTCTACTAGGACCCAAGCCAGCACAGATACGCAGTATTTT	CASSSRSTRTQASTDTQYF